One sample yielded the 30 T cell receptor beta chains listed below, sequenced in a study of shared clonotypes between healthy human individuals. Some clones are missing from TCRdb's copy, which holds only in-frame ones; the method was immunoSEQ multiplex PCR. Among approximately 620,000 clones listed, about 96% were seen once. Sequencing was performed on naive CD4+ T cells sorted from blood. Subset specified: CD45RA+ positively selected. Every receptor here comes from a woman aged 25 to 45 in good health.

This chain connects TRBV7-9 to TRBJ2-3; 7 bases are a match to TRBD1. From germline, CDR1 is SEHNR and CDR2 FQNEAQ (reference sequence). Trimming removed 5 bases from V and 2 bases from J; junction bases left unmatched: 4. CDR3 length: 14 amino acids. CDR3 DNA sequence: TGTGCCAGCAGCACAGGGGCGAACACAGATACGCAGTATTTT. Protein: CASSTGANTDTQYF.

DNA for the CDR3: TGCAGCGTTGAAGGCCCCGGACGGAGCACAGATACGCAGTATTTT. Translating gives CSVEGPGRSTDTQYF. The chain is built from TRBV29-1 and TRBJ2-3; the D is unclear. CDR1 is SQVTM and CDR2 is ANQGSEA in the germline V gene. The V and J ends lost 1 base and 0 bases respectively, with 11 bases between them. The CDR3 totals 15 residues.

V is TRBV10-3 and J is TRBJ1-3; 12 bases are a match to TRBD1. CDR3 length equals 15 residues. The germline V gene encodes CDR1 ENHRY and CDR2 SYGVKD. J was trimmed by 4 bases and V by 6 bases; bases with no gene match: 4. For the CDR3, the DNA is TGTGCCATCAGGCCGGGACAGGGGGCAGGAAACACCATATATTTT. Translated, it gives CAIRPGQGAGNTIYF.

This sequence joins TRBV2 and TRBJ1-1; no clear D. The germline V and J ends were trimmed by 3 bases and 10 bases, with 9 bases remaining between them. In germline, CDR1 is SNHLY, CDR2 FYNNEI. The CDR3 loop spans 11 amino acids. Written as DNA, the CDR3 is TGTGCCAGCAGTGAGCGGATTGGAGCTTTCTTT. Translation: CASSERIGAFF.

This chain joins TRBV2 and TRBJ2-3, with unresolved D. This CDR3 contains 15 residues. Germline V gene data show CDR1 as SNHLY and CDR2 as FYNNEI. V lost 9 bases to trimming and J lost 0 bases, with 16 bases between them. The chain's CDR3 is CASGLGPLSTDTQYF. The CDR3 DNA reads as TGTGCCAGTGGGTTGGGTCCCTTAAGCACAGATACGCAGTATTTT.

The chain joins TRBV7-9 to TRBJ2-5; D gene uncertain. The V gene lost 8 bases and the J gene lost 2 bases, with 3 bases spanning the gap. Germline V gene sequence: CDR1 SEHNR, CDR2 FQNEAQ (reference sequence). CDR3 length: 10 amino acids. DNA for the CDR3: TGTGCCAGCGCTCAAGAGACCCAGTACTTC. Amino acids: CASAQETQYF.

V and J are TRBV28 and TRBJ1-2; 9 nucleotides line up with TRBD1. The CDR3 is 15 amino acids. CDR1 is MDHEN, CDR2 SYDVKM, per germline. V shed 3 bases, J shed 0 bases, and the junction held 2 bases outside the gene matches. The DNA for the CDR3 is TGTGCCAGCAGTTTGGGGACAGGGCCTAACTATGGCTACACCTTC. Its translation: CASSLGTGPNYGYTF.

The chain carries TRBV7-9 and TRBJ2-2; 12 bases line up with TRBD2. Germline loops: CDR1 SEHNR, CDR2 FQNEAQ (reference sequence). CDR3 length equals 18 residues. The trim removed 4 bases at V and 0 bases at J, leaving 6 bases unmatched. Here the CDR3 DNA reads TGTGCCAGCAGCTCCCAGTGGACTAGCGGGACGAACACCGGGGAGCTGTTTTTT. This sequence encodes CASSSQWTSGTNTGELFF.

The chain uses TRBV5-1 and TRBJ2-5; a weak D match, TRBD2 (6 bases). Trimming removed 7 bases from V and 4 bases from J, with 14 bases in between. Germline V gene lookup returns CDR1 SGHRS and CDR2 YFSETQ. CDR3 size: 13 residues. CDR3 DNA sequence: TGCGCCAGCGGGGGGAACCTAGGAGAGACCCAGTACTTC. Protein product: CASGGNLGETQYF.

This rearrangement joins TRBV28 to TRBJ2-7; 12 bases agree with TRBD2. The CDR3 sequence is 15 residues long. Germline V gene lookup returns CDR1 MDHEN and CDR2 SYDVKM. The V segment lost 6 bases and the J segment 1 base; nucleotides outside the gene matches: 4. In DNA, the CDR3 is TGTGCCAGCAGGAAGACTAGCGGGAGATCCTACGAGCAGTACTTC. This codes for CASRKTSGRSYEQYF.

The V and J genes are TRBV15 and TRBJ2-1, with unresolved D. V shed 0 bases and J shed 8 bases, with 14 bases lying between them. This CDR3 has 15 amino acids. The V gene's germline CDR1 is LNHNV and CDR2 YYDKDF (reference sequence). This chain's CDR3 is CATSRDWLVVDEQFF. The CDR3 DNA is TGTGCCACCAGCAGAGATTGGCTAGTGGTCGATGAGCAGTTCTTC.

This clone was observed a single time. V usage is TRBV27 and J usage is TRBJ2-5; 9 nucleotides agree with TRBD1. TRBJ2-7 matches the DNA end more closely, so the J call is doubtful. Germline CDR1 and CDR2: MNHEY and SMNVEV (reference sequence). The CDR3 spans 16 residues. The CDR3: CASSLSGTGTSYEQYF. CDR3 in DNA: TGTGCCAGCAGTTTATCCGGGACAGGGACCTCCTACGAGCAGTACTTC.

V and J are TRBV5-6 and TRBJ2-3; tentatively, D is TRBD1 (5 bases). This CDR3 is built from 15 residues. The germline CDR1 and CDR2 sequences are SGHDT and YYEEEE. Deletions cut 1 base from V and 2 bases from J, with 11 bases between. This CDR3 is CASSLPGLNTDTQYF. The CDR3 DNA reads TGTGCCAGCAGCTTGCCAGGGCTGAACACAGATACGCAGTATTTT.

The chain employs TRBV7-2 and TRBJ2-6, with TRBD2 identical over 8 bases. The CDR3 extends over 17 amino acids. V was clipped by 0 bases and J by 1 base; unmatched bases: 2. The germline V gene encodes CDR1 SGHTA and CDR2 FQGNSA. Here the CDR3 reads CASSLASGGSGANVLTF. As DNA, the CDR3 is TGTGCCAGCAGCTTAGCTTCGGGAGGGTCTGGGGCCAACGTCCTGACTTTC.

The chain recombines TRBV2 with TRBJ2-7; TRBD1 aligns across 9 bases. In germline, CDR1 is SNHLY, CDR2 FYNNEI. V was pared by 6 bases and J by 3 bases, with 6 bases of the junction left unmatched. The CDR3 spans 14 residues. CDR3 region: CASRGQGRIYEQYF. CDR3 DNA: TGTGCCAGCAGGGGACAGGGTCGAATCTACGAGCAGTACTTC. The whole variable domain, filled in from reference TRBV2 and TRBJ2-7, reads EPEVTQTPSHQVTQMGQEVILRCVPISNHLYFYWYRQILGQKVEFLVSFYNNEISEKSEIFDDQFSVERPDGSNFTLKIRSTKLEDSAMYFCASRGQGRIYEQYFGPGTRLTVT.

This chain uses TRBV5-1 with TRBJ1-2; D uncertain. V shed 7 bases and J shed 4 bases, with 11 bases lying between them. The CDR3 spans 12 residues. Germline V CDR1 and CDR2: SGHRS, YFSETQ. The CDR3 loop reads CASLKNGYGYTF. DNA of the CDR3: TGCGCCAGCCTGAAGAACGGCTATGGCTACACCTTC.

The rearrangement links TRBV5-4 to TRBJ1-3; 7 bases agree with TRBD1. Germline V gene data show CDR1 as SGHNT and CDR2 as YYREEE (reference sequence). The V gene end was trimmed by 7 bases and the J gene end by 8 bases; junction bases not matched to a gene: 15. The CDR3 runs to 15 residues. For the CDR3, the DNA is TGTGCCAGCGGATACAAGGGGGCCCCGGAGCACACCATATATTTT. Translating gives CASGYKGAPEHTIYF.

The rearrangement uses TRBV2 and TRBJ2-3; no firm D call. V lost 3 bases, J lost 1 base, and 11 bases lay in between. CDR1 and CDR2 (germline): SNHLY, FYNNEI. CDR3 size: 15 residues. CDR3 protein: CASSDNQLGTDTQYF. In DNA form, the CDR3 reads TGTGCCAGCAGTGATAATCAGCTTGGCACAGATACGCAGTATTTT.

V gene TRBV9 combines with J gene TRBJ1-2; unclear D gene. Deletions cut 1 base from V and 8 bases from J, with 12 bases between. The CDR3 has 13 residues. The germline gives CDR1 SGDLS, CDR2 YYNGEE. CDR3 sequence (DNA): TGTGCCAGCAGCGTATTGCCAGGATGGGGCTACACCTTC. This gives the protein CASSVLPGWGYTF.

CDR3 nucleotide sequence: TGTGCCAGCAGCCCCATGCTGGAAATGGAGTTCTTC. Residues: CASSPMLEMEFF. The chain has TRBV7-9 and TRBJ2-1; no firm D call. Trimming took 5 bases from V and 14 from J, leaving 16 bases between them. The V gene's germline CDR1 is SEHNR and CDR2 FQNEAQ (reference sequence). The CDR3 sequence is 12 residues long.

This chain uses TRBV13 with TRBJ2-7, with 8 bases aligning to TRBD2. The V gene end was trimmed by 3 bases and the J gene end by 6 bases; junction bases not matched to a gene: 22. The length of the CDR3 is 19 residues. Germline lookup yields CDR1 PRHDT and CDR2 FYEKMQ (reference sequence). CDR3 in DNA: TGTGCCAGCAGCTTGATCGGCTACCAAGCGGGAGCAGGAAACAGCGAGCAGTACTTC. This codes for CASSLIGYQAGAGNSEQYF.

The CDR3 bases are TGCGCCAGCAAACAGGGGGGGACTAGCGGGAAAGAGACCCAGTACTTC. Amino acids: CASKQGGTSGKETQYF. The V call is TRBV5-1, the J call TRBJ2-5, with 13 bases identical to TRBD2. With 6 bases clipped from V and 3 bases from J, the junction kept 8 bases outside the gene matches. The CDR3 extends over 16 amino acids. In germline, CDR1 is SGHRS, CDR2 YFSETQ.

The chain employs TRBV9 and TRBJ2-5; D might be TRBD1 (6 bases). The CDR3 runs 15 residues. Germline V gives CDR1 SGDLS, CDR2 YYNGEE. Trimming shortened V by 3 bases and J by 1 base, and 13 bases separated the two germline ends. The CDR3 nucleotides read TGTGCCAGCAGCGCGCATACAGGGATCCAAGAGACCCAGTACTTC. Protein product: CASSAHTGIQETQYF.

The chain employs TRBV6-5 and TRBJ1-2; 7 bases are a match to TRBD1. V dropped 6 bases and J dropped 4; count of bases not matched to a gene: 5. Germline assignment: CDR1 MNHEY and CDR2 SVGAGI. The CDR3 is 13 amino acids. CDR3 nucleotides: TGTGCCAGCAGCGGACAGGCCCCCTATGGCTACACCTTC. Its translation: CASSGQAPYGYTF.

A word on this clone: An end of the junction does not agree with germline; a read error may underlie this. This sample also contains other DNA sequences that code for the same CDR3. This chain joins TRBV2 and TRBJ2-1; D unclear. CDR1 and CDR2 (germline): SNHLY, FYNNEI. The CDR3 covers 13 residues. The CDR3, as DNA: TGCGCCAGCAGTCAGTGGGAATACAATGAGCAGTTCTTC. Amino acid sequence: CASSQWEYNEQFF.

The gene calls are TRBV9 and TRBJ2-5; a weak D match, TRBD2 (6 bases). Gene TRBJ2-7 matches the end of the DNA better, so the J call may be wrong. The germline V gene has CDR1 SGDLS and CDR2 YYNGEE. This CDR3 is built from 15 residues. CDR3 loop: CASSAHGSASYEQYF. CDR3 sequence (DNA): TGTGCCAGCAGCGCCCACGGGAGCGCCTCCTACGAGCAGTACTTC.

The chain employs TRBV4-1 and TRBJ1-4; D uncertain. V lost 6 bases and J 8 bases, leaving 22 bases between the germline ends. The CDR3 is 16 amino acids. Germline V gene lookup returns CDR1 MGHRA and CDR2 YSYEKL. The CDR3 DNA is TGCGCCAGCAGGCAGCCCGATCGGGAGGGTTCGGAAAAACTGTTTTTT. Residues: CASRQPDREGSEKLFF.

V and J are TRBV6-5 and TRBJ2-5, with 10 bases identical to TRBD1. The tail of the sequence fits TRBJ2-7 better, so the J call may be wrong. Germline CDR1 MNHEY, CDR2 SVGAGI. CDR3 length: 15 amino acids. The CDR3 nucleotides read TGTGCCAGGGGATCAGGGGACAGGGGAATTTGCGAGCAGTACTTC. Its translation is CARGSGDRGICEQYF.

V usage is TRBV9 and J usage is TRBJ1-5; no clear D. The germline V gene has CDR1 SGDLS and CDR2 YYNGEE. The V end lost 3 bases, the J end lost 3 bases, and 7 bases lay between the germline ends. The CDR3 covers 13 residues. CDR3 coding DNA: TGTGCCAGCAGCGCCCGATCCAATCAGCCCCAGCATTTT. Translated: CASSARSNQPQHF.

The gene calls are TRBV28 and TRBJ2-7, with TRBD1 identical over 9 bases. CDR3 size: 15 residues. CDR1 is MDHEN, CDR2 SYDVKM, per germline. V shed 3 bases, J shed 3 bases, and the junction held 6 bases outside the gene matches. The CDR3 reads CASSFGTGTLYEQYF. In nucleotides, the CDR3 is TGTGCCAGCAGTTTTGGGACAGGGACCCTCTACGAGCAGTACTTC.